This T cell receptor beta chain derives from a study of blood T cell repertoires in COVID-19. Study-level background: The samples span acute and convalescent COVID-19 from the United States, Italy and Spain. T cells, B-cell-depleted T cells, or PBMCs supplied cDNA or gDNA.

CDR3 length equals 15 residues. Germline trimming cut 4 bases from V and 4 bases from J; bases unmatched to any gene: 6. CDR1 and CDR2 from the germline V gene are SGHTA and FQGNSA. As originally analysed: Estimated nucleated cell counts came from reference gene primer amplification. Using immunoSEQ multiplex PCR, the repertoire was profiled, and TCRdb retains in-frame clones only, with some absent. Clone size and the V and J calls come from that table; the DNA yielded D and trimming. The sample yields roughly 150,000 clones, around nine tenths seen once. This chain joins TRBV7-2 and TRBJ1-2; 10 bases map to TRBD1. This TCR was sampled from a human donor in a cohort sampled during active COVID-19. The sequenced sample was peripheral blood. This CDR3 is CASSSRQGAIYGYTF. The CDR3 DNA follows: TGTGCCAGCAGCTCAAGACAGGGGGCTATCTATGGCTACACCTTC.